The 25 T cell receptor beta chains listed next were all sequenced from one sample in a study of blood T cell repertoires in COVID-19. Here immunoSEQ multiplex PCR was the method, and the copy in TCRdb shows in-frame clones only, minus some. The profile covers approximately 300,000 clones, with 65% to 85% appearing a single time and roughly 1.1% taken by the ten largest. The source material was peripheral blood. The source of these receptors is a woman aged 45-65 years with acute or convalescent COVID-19.

The genes are TRBV7-3 and TRBJ2-3; 7 bases are a match to TRBD2. This CDR3 is 15 amino acids long. Germline V gene lookup returns CDR1 SGHTA and CDR2 FQGTGA. With V trimmed by 5 bases and J by 6 bases, 11 bases remained unmatched. DNA for the CDR3: TGTGCCAGCAGCCCACTGGCGCGGGAGACGGATACGCAGTATTTT. Amino acid sequence: CASSPLARETDTQYF.

This clone is a singleton in its sample. The chain employs TRBV6-2 or TRBV6-3 and TRBJ2-7; D is ambiguous. This CDR3 has 14 residues. V lost 2 bases to trimming and J lost 2 bases, with 10 bases between them. In germline, CDR1 is MNHEY, CDR2 SVGEGT. CDR3 in amino acids: CASSYPRHPYEQYF. The CDR3 region has the DNA TGTGCCAGCAGTTACCCGAGACACCCCTACGAGCAGTACTTC.

In this sample, this clone turned up a few times. In DNA form, the CDR3 reads TGTGCCAGTTCGGGACTAGCGGGGCCCGAGACCCAGTACTTC. Encoded protein: CASSGLAGPETQYF. The chain uses TRBV19 and TRBJ2-5; the match to TRBD2 covers 13 bases. J gave up 5 bases and V 8 bases, and 5 bases lay outside the gene matches. Germline V CDR1 and CDR2: LNHDA, SQIVND (reference sequence). The length of the CDR3 is 14 residues.

The rearrangement joins TRBV19 to TRBJ1-2; tentative D call: TRBD1 (6 bases). The germline CDR1 and CDR2 sequences are LNHDA and SQIVND (reference sequence). The CDR3 has 15 amino acids. V was clipped by 5 bases and J by 2 bases, with 15 bases between them. Here the CDR3 reads CASSAMTGQNYGYTF. CDR3 DNA sequence: TGTGCCAGTAGTGCCATGACTGGACAGAACTATGGCTACACCTTC.

J is TRBJ1-2 and V is TRBV7-2, with a weak D call TRBD1 (6 bases). This CDR3 is built from 14 residues. V dropped 0 bases and J dropped 5 bases, with 10 bases sitting between them. CDR1 and CDR2 (germline): SGHTA, FQGNSA. The CDR3 DNA follows: TGTGCCAGCAGCTTAGCGGTCAGGGGATATGGCTACACCTTC. This gives the protein CASSLAVRGYGYTF.

Points on this clone: Within the sample, other DNA sequences also encode this same CDR3. V and J are TRBV7-8 and TRBJ1-5, with 8 bases that match TRBD1. The germline V gene encodes CDR1 SGHVS and CDR2 FQNEAQ. The ends lost 5 bases at V and 7 bases at J; junction bases unmatched: 10. CDR3 length equals 15 residues. The CDR3 sequence is CASSLGQGGDQPQHF. DNA for the CDR3: TGTGCCAGCAGCCTTGGACAGGGTGGGGACCAGCCCCAGCATTTT.

The rearrangement links TRBV2 to TRBJ1-5; a weak D match, TRBD1 (5 bases). The germline V gene encodes CDR1 SNHLY and CDR2 FYNNEI. V shed 10 bases and J shed 0 bases, with 16 bases lying between them. The CDR3 consists of 15 residues. CDR3 region: CATSRTGGSNQPQHF. DNA of the CDR3: TGTGCCACCTCGAGAACGGGGGGTAGCAATCAGCCCCAGCATTTT. Together with reference TRBV2 and TRBJ1-5, the CDR3 gives the full variable domain: EPEVTQTPSHQVTQMGQEVILRCVPISNHLYFYWYRQILGQKVEFLVSFYNNEISEKSEIFDDQFSVERPDGSNFTLKIRSTKLEDSAMYFCATSRTGGSNQPQHFGDGTRLSIL.

The chain joins TRBV6-5 to TRBJ1-3; 7 bases map to TRBD1. This CDR3 contains 13 residues. The J segment lost 15 bases and the V segment lost 6 bases, leaving 14 bases of the junction unmatched. In germline, CDR1 is MNHEY, CDR2 SVGAGI. The DNA of the CDR3 is TGTGCCAGCAGCGAGGGCGGGGCAGGGGGGCAATATTTT. Translating it yields CASSEGGAGGQYF.

The chain links TRBV6-2 or TRBV6-3 to TRBJ2-3; the D gene is possibly TRBD2 (6 bases). The CDR3 consists of 16 residues. The V and J ends lost 5 bases and 2 bases respectively, with 17 bases between them. The germline V gene has CDR1 MNHEY and CDR2 SVGEGT. CDR3: CASSKSPGLNTDTQYF. The CDR3, as DNA: TGTGCCAGCAGTAAAAGCCCGGGACTTAACACAGATACGCAGTATTTT.

This chain uses TRBV12-3 or TRBV12-4 with TRBJ2-5; D remains ambiguous. The germline V and J ends were trimmed by 3 bases and 5 bases, with 10 bases remaining between them. There are 13 residues in the CDR3. The CDR3 reads CASSFGYGETQYF. The CDR3 DNA follows: TGTGCCAGCAGTTTTGGTTACGGGGAGACCCAGTACTTC.

This clone came up once. V and J are TRBV30 and TRBJ2-7; D gene unclear. The CDR3 sequence is 15 residues long. Trimming left V 0 bases short and J 3 bases short, with 15 bases between. CDR1 is GTSNPN and CDR2 is SVGIG in the germline V gene (reference sequence). The CDR3 nucleotides read TGTGCCTGGAGTGTAGCCGGAGCGAAACACTACGAGCAGTACTTC. This codes for CAWSVAGAKHYEQYF.

J is TRBJ2-1 and V is TRBV29-1, with 9 bases fitting TRBD2. This CDR3 region has 15 residues. The germline CDR1 and CDR2 sequences are SQVTM and ANQGSEA. After removal of 6 bases from V and 6 bases from J, the junction contained 12 bases not matched to a gene. The CDR3 spells CSVGGHSGGLNEQFF. The CDR3 DNA reads as TGCAGCGTCGGGGGGCATAGCGGGGGCCTCAATGAGCAGTTCTTC.

The chain employs TRBV5-1 and TRBJ2-3; 9 nucleotides line up with TRBD1. The CDR3 length is 17 residues. The V gene's germline CDR1 is SGHRS and CDR2 YFSETQ. The V segment lost 4 bases and the J segment 3 bases; nucleotides outside the gene matches: 12. This CDR3 is CASSPGPGTGITDTQYF. In nucleotides, the CDR3 is TGCGCCAGCAGCCCAGGTCCCGGGACAGGGATTACAGATACGCAGTATTTT.

CDR3 nucleotides: TGTGCCAGCAAAGAAATGGGGGCGTTTGACACTGAAGCTTTCTTT. Amino acids: CASKEMGAFDTEAFF. The chain is built from TRBV2 and TRBJ1-1; D might be TRBD1 (6 bases). The length of the CDR3 is 15 residues. Trimming left V 7 bases short and J 3 bases short, with 18 bases between. In germline, CDR1 is SNHLY, CDR2 FYNNEI.

CDR3 nucleotide sequence: TGTGCCAGCAGCACCGGGACCGTAGGGGGAGATACGCAGTATTTT. Its translation: CASSTGTVGGDTQYF. The gene calls are TRBV9 and TRBJ2-3; TRBD1 might be the D (6 bases). Looked up from germline, CDR1 is SGDLS and CDR2 is YYNGEE. This CDR3 comprises 15 residues. Trimming shortened V by 4 bases and J by 5 bases, and 17 bases separated the two germline ends.

The genes are TRBV5-1 and TRBJ1-2; TRBD1 aligns across 8 bases. The CDR3 is made up of 13 amino acids. Germline trimming cut 4 bases from V and 3 bases from J; bases unmatched to any gene: 2. CDR1 SGHRS and CDR2 YFSETQ come from the germline V gene. The CDR3 sequence is CASSKDRDYGYTF. As DNA, the CDR3 is TGCGCCAGCAGCAAGGACAGGGACTATGGCTACACCTTC. Drawing the rest from reference TRBV5-1 and TRBJ1-2, the complete variable domain is KAGVTQTPRYLIKTRGQQVTLSCSPISGHRSVSWYQQTPGQGLQFLFEYFSETQRNKGNFPGRFSGRQFSNSRSEMNVSTLELGDSALYLCASSKDRDYGYTFGSGTRLTVV.

The chain recombines TRBV19 with TRBJ1-1, with D unresolved. Germline values: CDR1 LNHDA, CDR2 SQIVND (reference sequence). This CDR3 spans 14 amino acids. Trimming stripped 3 bases from V and 4 bases from J, with 12 bases between. The CDR3 protein is CASSMGTFPTEAFF. CDR3 in DNA: TGTGCCAGTAGTATGGGCACCTTCCCCACTGAAGCTTTCTTT.

The count of this clone is one. The V call is TRBV30, the J call TRBJ2-5; D is perhaps TRBD2 (7 bases). Germline CDR1 reads GTSNPN; CDR2 reads SVGIG (reference sequence). Trimming took 0 bases from V and 4 from J, leaving 15 bases between them. The CDR3 is 15 residues long. The CDR3 sequence: CAWSVLEGGGETQYF. The CDR3 DNA sequence: TGTGCCTGGAGTGTACTGGAGGGGGGGGGAGAGACCCAGTACTTC.

J is TRBJ1-1 and V is TRBV6-5; no reliable D call. V shed 8 bases and J shed 1 base, with 11 bases lying between them. Germline assignment: CDR1 MNHEY and CDR2 SVGAGI. The CDR3 is made up of 13 amino acids. The CDR3 loop is CASHVRQNTEAFF. Here the CDR3 DNA reads TGTGCCAGCCACGTACGACAGAACACTGAAGCTTTCTTT.

The rearrangement links TRBV29-1 to TRBJ1-5; 7 positions match TRBD1. Germline V gene lookup returns CDR1 SQVTM and CDR2 ANQGSEA. The junction had 6 bases not matched to a gene; V was cut back by 4 bases and J by 6 bases. The length of the CDR3 is 13 residues. CDR3 region: CSVGLAGGQPQHF. The CDR3 region has the DNA TGCAGCGTTGGCCTGGCAGGGGGTCAGCCCCAGCATTTT.

This clone showed up just a few times. The chain has TRBV5-6 and TRBJ2-3; D is ambiguous. The CDR3 runs to 15 residues. Trimming removed 4 bases from V and 1 base from J, with 13 bases in between. The germline V gene has CDR1 SGHDT and CDR2 YYEEEE. CDR3 in amino acids: CASSRLPLGTDTQYF. Here the CDR3 DNA reads TGTGCCAGCAGCCGTCTGCCACTCGGCACAGATACGCAGTATTTT.

In its sample, this clone was seen once. The V and J genes are TRBV7-2 and TRBJ2-7; no clear D gene. In germline, CDR1 is SGHTA, CDR2 FQGNSA. The CDR3 contains 15 residues. Trimming removed 5 bases at V and 0 bases at J, with 14 bases between. In nucleotides, the CDR3 is TGTGCCAGCAGCCCTTACGCGGCCGGCTCCTACGAGCAGTACTTC. As protein: CASSPYAAGSYEQYF. Full variable domain (outside the CDR3, taken from reference TRBV7-2 and TRBJ2-7): GAGVSQSPSNKVTEKGKDVELRCDPISGHTALYWYRQSLGQGLEFLIYFQGNSAPDKSGLPSDRFSAERTGGSVSTLTIQRTQQEDSAVYLCASSPYAAGSYEQYFGPGTRLTVT.

This chain uses TRBV30 with TRBJ2-7; D not certain. Trimming stripped 8 bases from V and 3 bases from J, with 14 bases between. This CDR3 spans 12 amino acids. CDR1 and CDR2 from the germline V gene are GTSNPN and SVGIG (reference sequence). The CDR3: CAEAPNHYEQYF. Here the CDR3 DNA reads TGTGCCGAGGCGCCCAACCACTACGAGCAGTACTTC.

The rearrangement uses TRBV5-1 and TRBJ1-4; unclear D gene. V lost 0 bases to trimming and J lost 7 bases, with 10 bases between them. Germline CDR1 and CDR2: SGHRS and YFSETQ. The CDR3 runs 14 residues. In DNA form, the CDR3 reads TGCGCCAGCAGCTTGGGGCAGCGTGGTGAAAAACTGTTTTTT. It yields the protein CASSLGQRGEKLFF.

V and J are TRBV6-1 and TRBJ2-5; 10 bases are a match to TRBD1. Unmatched junction bases numbered 9, after V lost 3 bases and J lost 5 bases. The CDR3 runs 16 residues. Germline CDR1 and CDR2: MNHNS and SASEGT. CDR3 residues: CASSDYSRTGGETQYF. CDR3 DNA: TGTGCCAGCAGTGATTATTCCCGGACAGGGGGTGAGACCCAGTACTTC.